Listed below are T cell receptor beta chains from one sample, sequenced in a study of cytomegalovirus exposure and HLA in healthy donors. Only in-frame clones appear in the TCRdb table, and some are missing; sequencing was by immunoSEQ multiplex PCR. The sample lists about 190,000 clones; 75% to 80% were seen once. The sequencing input was PBMCs. These receptor sequences come from a woman in her 30s in good health and CMV-seropositive. Both conserved end residues are trimmed from each CDR3. A D gene is named only where the DNA matches it firmly.

>TRBD1|TRBV5-1|TRBJ2-7
ASSPDRGGEQY
>NA|TRBV15|TRBJ2-7
ATSRDAVGGEQY
>TRBD1|TRBV7-2|TRBJ1-6
ASSTRGGSLNSPLH
>NA|TRBV2|TRBJ1-1
ASGQPNTEAF
>TRBD2|TRBV23-1|TRBJ2-1
ASRERRGSCYEQF
>TRBD2|TRBV7-9|TRBJ2-2
ASSSPGTSGRAGELF
>NA|TRBV18|TRBJ1-1
ASSPRANTEAF
>TRBD1|TRBV18|TRBJ1-5
ASSPSGGASQPQH
>NA|TRBV19|TRBJ1-1
ASSGGAAGTEAF
>TRBD1|TRBV6-5|TRBJ2-7
ASSESGTGTYEQY
>NA|TRBV27|TRBJ1-5
ASSLAGGNQPQH
>NA|TRBV4-1|TRBJ2-7
ASSQDWTEYYEQY
>TRBD2|TRBV5-1|TRBJ2-3
ASSPTLAGHRTDTQY
>TRBD1|TRBV28|TRBJ2-2
ASRVSSPRTGHGELF
>TRBD2|TRBV27|TRBJ2-3
ASSLFSVAGEADTQY
>TRBD2|TRBV27|TRBJ2-2
ASSFSGRAMAGELF
>NA|TRBV23-1|TRBJ1-2
ASPPTGSLGGYT
>NA|TRBV6-1|TRBJ1-3
ASSERGSGNTIY
>NA|TRBV7-9|TRBJ2-7
ASSSTASYEQY
>NA|TRBV18|TRBJ2-5
ASSPLATQETQY
>NA|TRBV6-5|TRBJ1-6
ASSYQRGSPLH
>TRBD1|TRBV5-3|TRBJ1-6
ARSFSDRDNSPLH
>NA|TRBV2|TRBJ2-1
ASSGDPRDIEQF
>TRBD2|TRBV28|NA
ASSLSGTSGSEQY
>TRBD1|TRBV14|TRBJ2-5
ASSAGGVRTQY
>NA|TRBV29-1|TRBJ1-4
SVSRVSNEKLF
>NA|TRBV5-1|TRBJ1-1
ASSYLQGNTEAF
>TRBD2|TRBV29-1|TRBJ2-3
SVATGTSKTDTQY
>NA|TRBV5-1|TRBJ2-5
ASSFRDGLQETQY
>TRBD2|TRBV10-3|TRBJ2-1
AIRLAGETNEQF
>NA|TRBV5-4|TRBJ2-5
ASSSPPSETQY
>NA|TRBV18|TRBJ2-6
ASSPPGSGANVLT
>TRBD1|TRBV5-8|TRBJ1-5
ASSWGQYQPQH
>NA|TRBV2|TRBJ2-3
ASSERRVPRTDTQY
>TRBD2|TRBV7-2|NA
ASSSQSGGDYEQY
>TRBD1|TRBV7-9|TRBJ2-7
ASSTTGQGTSYEQY
>TRBD2|TRBV7-3|TRBJ2-4
ASSLTGSGGAENIQY
>TRBD1|TRBV9|TRBJ2-3
ASSVAPTGGDTQY
>NA|TRBV4-2|TRBJ2-5
ASSPGGRSNYQETQY
>TRBD1|TRBV7-2|TRBJ2-3
ASSTRTGGTDTQY